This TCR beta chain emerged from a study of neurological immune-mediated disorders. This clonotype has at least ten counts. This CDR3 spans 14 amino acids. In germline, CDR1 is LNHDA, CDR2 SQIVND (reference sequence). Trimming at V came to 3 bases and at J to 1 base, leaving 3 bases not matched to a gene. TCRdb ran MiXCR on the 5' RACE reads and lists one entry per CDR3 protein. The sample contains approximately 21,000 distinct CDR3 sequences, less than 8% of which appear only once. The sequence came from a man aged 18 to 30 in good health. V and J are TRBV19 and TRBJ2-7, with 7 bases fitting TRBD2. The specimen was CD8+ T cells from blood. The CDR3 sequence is CASSMGGLSYEQYF. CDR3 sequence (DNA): TGTGCCAGTAGTATGGGGGGACTATCCTACGAGCAGTACTTC. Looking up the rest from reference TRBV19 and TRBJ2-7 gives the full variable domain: DGGITQSPKYLFRKEGQNVTLSCEQNLNHDAMYWYRQDPGQGLRLIYYSQIVNDFQKGDIAEGYSVSREKKESFPLTVTSAQKNPTAFYLCASSMGGLSYEQYFGPGTRLTVT.